This entry features one T cell receptor (beta chain) sequence. This sample is drawn from a study of blood T cell repertoires in COVID-19. Background on the study: Nucleic acid was either cDNA or gDNA, and it came from T cells, B-cell-depleted T cells, or PBMCs.

The table came from immunoSEQ multiplex PCR; TCRdb's copy has only in-frame clones and leaves some out. The sample has fewer than 300,000 clones; around 85% are singletons. This TCR was sampled from a man aged 50 or older with active or convalescent COVID-19. Sequencing was carried out using peripheral blood.

CDR3 in amino acids: CASSQDRTGNTIYF. The CDR3 DNA follows: TGCGCCAGCAGCCAGGACAGGACTGGAAACACCATATATTTT. This sequence joins TRBV5-1 and TRBJ1-3, with TRBD1 matching over 7 bases. CDR1 and CDR2 (germline): SGHRS, YFSETQ. The CDR3 extends over 14 amino acids. Germline trimming cut 4 bases from V and 2 bases from J; bases unmatched to any gene: 3.